This is a list of T cell receptor beta chains from one sample in a study of T cell responses to AZD1222 COVID-19 vaccine. Some clones are missing from TCRdb's copy, which holds only in-frame ones; the method was immunoSEQ multiplex PCR. The data contain roughly 160,000 clones, 70% to 90% of them singletons. The source was peripheral blood, collected 28 days after the second AZD1222 dose. The origin of the receptors is an adult who received the AZD1222 COVID-19 vaccine. Each CDR3 is given without its conserved first and last residue.

v_call,cdr3_aa
TRBV7-2,ASSLAQGQGPTNEKLF
TRBV5-6,ASSLHNEQF
TRBV18,ASSPQGQGNTEAF
TRBV6-7,ASSYPSCGDSIQETQY
TRBV5-1,ASSLEWPQETQY
TRBV7-9,ASSFSGADGYT
TRBV19,ASSVLGQSETQY
TRBV27,ASSLSAAGGLADTQY
TRBV5-6,ASSLGRKMATGNTIY
TRBV7-6,ASSTSGGYTDTQY
TRBV6-2/TRBV6-3,ASSPDLTVLHEQY
TRBV7-9,ASSAGAGEQY
TRBV12-5,ASGSGARAGNTIY
TRBV4-2,ASSQEGDGQWMKGYT
TRBV7-2,ASSLLPGLRAGRSYEQY
TRBV19,ASSAPGSSYEQY
TRBV6-2/TRBV6-3,ASSYSILGTFSNQPQH
TRBV30,AWSPRQGDTGELF
TRBV25-1,ASSERAAGGLDEQF
TRBV7-9,ASSQAGTGVFNEQF
TRBV6-5,ASSYSRFYEQY
TRBV2,ASSGNRRETQY
TRBV16,ASSPRVGNQPQH
TRBV5-4,ASSSDNYSYNSPLH
TRBV7-6,ASTTGGNGYT
TRBV5-1,ASTLGGTEETQY
TRBV6-6,ASSYSGGPSEQY
TRBV4-3,ASSQDRGQPQH
TRBV27,ASSSWTGGYGYT
TRBV6-5,ASRGRINEKLF
TRBV10-2,ASAPGSNTEAF
TRBV15,ATSGDVNTEAF
TRBV10-3,AISESGARQVYEQY
TRBV3-1/TRBV3-2,ASTEGAQNEKLF
TRBV24-1,ATSDPWTGKGQPQH
TRBV29-1,SVEVGVV
TRBV20-1,SASRQSQETQY
TRBV29-1,GSREYLSYT
TRBV5-1,ASSLAGGSVDTQY
TRBV10-2,ARNPGQTNYEQY
TRBV7-8,ASSRQGEETQY
TRBV20-1,SARGGGYP
TRBV6-5,ASSYTTGTEAF
TRBV11-2,ASSTGGTSGGAGTDTQY
TRBV18,ASRTGDNSPLH
TRBV19,ASSWGLKNWY
TRBV2,ASRQTVSTEAF
TRBV9,ASSPSTSPAYEQY
TRBV7-8,ASSSGTGVNYGYT
TRBV7-9,ASSPGGPNNSPLH
TRBV4-1,ASSQGWAGGMNTEAF
TRBV19,ASSTSDPSWDEQF
TRBV10-2,ASSPMNTEAF
TRBV2,ASRKEGNTEAF
TRBV4-2,ASSPNEHDPSGGRF